A single TCR beta chain is shown here with its context. Some clones are missing from TCRdb's copy, which holds only in-frame ones; the method was immunoSEQ multiplex PCR. There are under 95,000 clones in the sample; roughly 84% occur only once, and approximately 14% lies in the top ten. Indicated time point: pretreatment peripheral blood. These data come from a study of PD-L1 blockade in urothelial cancer. The overall study: Males with bladder-origin urothelial cancer constituted twenty-five of 29 patients. At 3 weeks after treatment start (second dose) and again at 6 weeks, blood was analyzed. T cell content in blood samples showed a median of about 140,000.

Looked up from germline, CDR1 is SGHNT and CDR2 is YENEEA. The CDR3 runs 15 residues. Trimming pared 2 bases from V and 4 bases from J, leaving 14 bases between. The origin of this receptor is a man in his 60s with urothelial cancer. The input for sequencing was PBMCs, taken around atezolizumab (anti-PD-L1) treatment. The chain recombines TRBV11-3 with TRBJ1-1; D not certain. The CDR3, as DNA: TGTGCCAGCAGCTTAAATGCCTACCCCACCACTGAAGCTTTCTTT. Amino acid sequence: CASSLNAYPTTEAFF.